A selection of T cell receptor beta chains follows, all from one sample in a study of shared clonotypes between healthy human individuals. TCRdb's copy holds only in-frame clones and misses some; the assay was immunoSEQ multiplex PCR. The data hold some 1,900,000 clones, with approximately 95% observed a single time. The sample taken for sequencing was naive CD8+ T cells sorted from blood. The receptors come from a man between 18 and 35 years old in good health. CDR3s include the opening cysteine and the closing phenylalanine or tryptophan. A D gene is named only where the DNA matches it firmly. Size values are once, few and many counts, or a class for expanded clones, and some rows have none.

-	-	TRBJ2-1	TRBV9	CASSVVGGGDYNEQFF	TGTGCCAGCAGCGTAGTAGGAGGGGGGGATTACAATGAGCAGTTCTTC
TRBD1	-	TRBJ1-3	TRBV11-2	CASSLGQRALEDTIYF	TGTGCCAGCAGCTTGGGACAGAGGGCTCTGGAGGACACCATATATTTT
-	-	TRBJ2-1	TRBV27	CASSLAGANNEQFF	TGTGCCAGCAGTTTGGCCGGGGCGAACAATGAGCAGTTCTTC
-	-	TRBJ2-5	TRBV9	CASSGNGGETQYF	TGTGCCAGCAGCGGGAACGGAGGAGAGACCCAGTACTTC
TRBD1	-	TRBJ2-7	TRBV19	CASSTFTGGSEQYF	TGTGCCAGTAGTACATTTACAGGGGGCAGCGAGCAGTACTTC
-	-	TRBJ1-5	TRBV6-1	CASSESRANQPQHF	TGTGCCAGCAGTGAATCAAGGGCCAATCAGCCCCAGCATTTT
-	once	TRBJ1-5	TRBV2	CASSESAQPQHF	TGTGCCAGCAGTGAATCGGCTCAGCCCCAGCATTTT
TRBD1	-	TRBJ1-1	TRBV30	CAWNRGQGGTEAFF	TGTGCCTGGAATAGGGGACAGGGGGGCACTGAAGCTTTCTTT
-	-	TRBJ2-1	TRBV6-5	CASRDGESSYNEQFF	TGTGCCAGCAGAGACGGCGAAAGCTCCTACAATGAGCAGTTCTTC
TRBD2	-	TRBJ2-7	TRBV2	CAVSGRIDEQYF	TGTGCCGTTAGCGGGAGGATCGACGAGCAGTACTTC
-	-	TRBJ2-7	TRBV19	CASSPRSEIYEQYF	TGTGCCAGTAGCCCCCGGAGTGAAATCTACGAGCAGTACTTC
-	-	TRBJ2-7	TRBV7-8	CASSPTGTGTYEQYF	TGTGCCAGCAGCCCGACCGGGACTGGGACCTACGAGCAGTACTTC
-	-	TRBJ2-1	TRBV2	CASSEGRGGATYNEQFF	TGTGCCAGCAGTGAAGGGCGAGGCGGCGCGACCTACAATGAGCAGTTCTTC
TRBD1	-	TRBJ2-5	TRBV27	CASSRGYPETQYF	TGTGCCAGCAGCAGGGGGTACCCGGAGACCCAGTACTTC
TRBD1	-	TRBJ1-5	TRBV6-5	CASSLTGGDQPQHF	TGTGCCAGCAGTTTGACAGGGGGCGATCAGCCCCAGCATTTT
TRBD1	-	TRBJ2-2	TRBV7-8	CASSPRQGGTGELFF	TGTGCCAGCAGCCCCCGACAGGGGGGGACCGGGGAGCTGTTTTTT
TRBD1	-	TRBJ2-7	TRBV5-5	CASSWGQALSYEQYF	TGTGCCAGCAGCTGGGGACAGGCCCTATCCTACGAGCAGTACTTC
-	once	TRBJ2-3	TRBV11-2	CASSLESQGLNTQYF	TGTGCCAGCAGCTTAGAGTCTCAGGGGCTCAATACGCAGTATTTT
-	once	TRBJ2-7	TRBV11-2	CASSLNSPYEQYF	TGTGCCAGCAGCTTAAACAGCCCCTACGAGCAGTACTTC
-	-	TRBJ1-5	TRBV19	CASSIGTLQPQHF	TGTGCCAGTAGTATCGGGACGCTTCAGCCCCAGCATTTT
-	-	TRBJ2-5	TRBV25-1	CATSGETQYF	TGTGCCACGTCGGGGGAGACCCAGTACTTC
TRBD2	-	TRBJ2-5	TRBV7-9	CASRPPSGRGETQYF	TGTGCCAGCAGACCGCCTAGCGGGAGAGGAGAGACCCAGTACTTC
-	-	TRBJ2-1	TRBV4-1	CASSQVLAAYNEQFF	TGCGCCAGCAGCCAAGTATTAGCAGCCTACAATGAGCAGTTCTTC
-	-	TRBJ1-2	TRBV10-3	CAISESTGGTYGYTF	TGTGCCATCAGTGAGTCGACGGGGGGAACATATGGCTACACCTTC